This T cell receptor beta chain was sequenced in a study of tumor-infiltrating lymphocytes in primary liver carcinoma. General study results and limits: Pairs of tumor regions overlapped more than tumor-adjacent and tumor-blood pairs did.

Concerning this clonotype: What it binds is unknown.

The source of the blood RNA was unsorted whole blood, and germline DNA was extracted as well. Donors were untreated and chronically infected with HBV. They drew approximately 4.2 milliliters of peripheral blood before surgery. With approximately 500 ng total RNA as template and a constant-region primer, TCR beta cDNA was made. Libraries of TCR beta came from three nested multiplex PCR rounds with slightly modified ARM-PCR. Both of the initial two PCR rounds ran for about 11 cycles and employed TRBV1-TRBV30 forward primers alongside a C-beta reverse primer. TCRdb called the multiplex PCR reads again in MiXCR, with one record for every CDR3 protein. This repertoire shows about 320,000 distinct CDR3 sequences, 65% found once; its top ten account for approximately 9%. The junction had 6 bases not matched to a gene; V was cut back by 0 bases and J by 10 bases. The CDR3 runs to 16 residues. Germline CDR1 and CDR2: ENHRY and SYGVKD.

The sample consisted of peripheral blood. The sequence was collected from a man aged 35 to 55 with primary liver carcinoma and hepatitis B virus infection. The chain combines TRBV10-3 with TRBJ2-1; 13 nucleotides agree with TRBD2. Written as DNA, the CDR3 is TGTGCCATCAGTGAGTCTGGACTAGCGGGAGCACGGGAGCAGTTCTTC. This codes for CAISESGLAGAREQFF.